This TCR beta chain comes out of a study of shared clonotypes between healthy human individuals. Background on the study: Donor ages ranged 18 to 49 years: a couple of women, a few men.

Profiled with immunoSEQ multiplex PCR; TCRdb holds only in-frame clones, not every one. The sample lists 1,500,000 or so clones, roughly 96% seen once, with over 1% in the top ten. Germline V gene data show CDR1 as SEHNR and CDR2 as FQNEAQ (reference sequence). The CDR3 covers 13 residues. Trimming removed 0 bases from V and 10 bases from J; junction bases left unmatched: 2. The sample taken for sequencing was naive CD4+ T cells sorted from blood. The sample's subset: CD45RA+ positively selected. This TCR was recovered from a young man in good health. The chain uses TRBV7-9 and TRBJ1-5; 8 bases match TRBD1. The CDR3: CASSLATGDPQHF. The DNA of the CDR3 is TGTGCCAGCAGCTTAGCGACAGGGGACCCCCAGCATTTT.